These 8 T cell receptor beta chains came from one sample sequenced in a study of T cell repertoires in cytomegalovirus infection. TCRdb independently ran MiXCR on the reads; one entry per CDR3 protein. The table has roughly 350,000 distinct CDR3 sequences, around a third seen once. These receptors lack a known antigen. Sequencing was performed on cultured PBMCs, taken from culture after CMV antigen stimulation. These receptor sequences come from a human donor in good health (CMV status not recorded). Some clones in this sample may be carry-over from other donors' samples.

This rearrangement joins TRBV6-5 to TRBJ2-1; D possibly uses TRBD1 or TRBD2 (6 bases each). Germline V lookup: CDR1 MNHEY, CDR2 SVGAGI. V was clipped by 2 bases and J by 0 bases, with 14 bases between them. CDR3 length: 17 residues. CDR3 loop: CASSYGPGGHSYNEQFF. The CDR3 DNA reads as TGTGCCAGCAGTTACGGACCCGGGGGACACTCCTACAATGAGCAGTTCTTC.

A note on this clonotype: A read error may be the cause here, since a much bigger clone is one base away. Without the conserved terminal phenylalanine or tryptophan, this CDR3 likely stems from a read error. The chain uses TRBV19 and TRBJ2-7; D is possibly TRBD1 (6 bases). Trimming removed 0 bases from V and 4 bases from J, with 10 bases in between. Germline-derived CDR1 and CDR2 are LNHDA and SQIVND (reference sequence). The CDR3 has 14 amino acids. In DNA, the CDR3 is TGTGCCAGTAGTATAGACGCTAGGGGGTACGAGCAGTACCTC. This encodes CASSIDARGYEQYL.

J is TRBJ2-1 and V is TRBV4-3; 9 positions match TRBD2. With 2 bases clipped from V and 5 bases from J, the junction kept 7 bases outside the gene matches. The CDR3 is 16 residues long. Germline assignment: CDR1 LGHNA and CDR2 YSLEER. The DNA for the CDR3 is TGCGCCAGCAGCCAAAAGGCGGGAGGGCTGAACAATGAGCAGTTCTTC. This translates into CASSQKAGGLNNEQFF.

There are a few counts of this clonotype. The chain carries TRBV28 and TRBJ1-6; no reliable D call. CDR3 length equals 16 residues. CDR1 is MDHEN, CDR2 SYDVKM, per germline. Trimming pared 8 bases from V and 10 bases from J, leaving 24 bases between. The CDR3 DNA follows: TGTGCCAGCTCCCTCCCGGGCCAGGCGGGTTGGTCACCCCTCCACTTT. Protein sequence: CASSLPGQAGWSPLHF. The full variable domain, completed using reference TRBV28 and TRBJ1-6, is DVKVTQSSRYLVKRTGEKVFLECVQDMDHENMFWYRQDPGLGLRLIYFSYDVKMKEKGDIPEGYSVSREKKERFSLILESASTNQTSMYLCASSLPGQAGWSPLHFGNGTRLTVT.

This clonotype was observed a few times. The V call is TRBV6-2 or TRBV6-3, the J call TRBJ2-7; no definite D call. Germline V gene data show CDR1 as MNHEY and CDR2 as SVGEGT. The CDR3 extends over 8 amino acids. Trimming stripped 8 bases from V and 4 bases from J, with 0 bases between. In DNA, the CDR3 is TGTGCCAGCTACGAGCAGTACGTC. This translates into CASYEQYV.

Here the CDR3 DNA reads TGCGCCAGCAGCCCAAAGGGGCGGAGCTCCTACAATGAGCAGTTCTTC. Its protein is CASSPKGRSSYNEQFF. The chain uses TRBV4-3 and TRBJ2-1, with a weak D call TRBD1 (5 bases). CDR3 length equals 16 residues. The V end was cut by 4 bases, the J end by 0 bases, with 13 bases between. The germline V gene has CDR1 LGHNA and CDR2 YSLEER.

This chain's CDR3 is CASSLPGSSGRGYNEQFF. DNA of the CDR3: TGTGCCAGCAGCTTGCCCGGGTCTAGCGGGAGGGGCTACAATGAGCAGTTCTTC. The chain carries TRBV7-9 and TRBJ2-1, with 12 bases that match TRBD2. In germline, CDR1 is SEHNR, CDR2 FQNEAQ (reference sequence). The CDR3 loop spans 18 amino acids. The V gene end was trimmed by 3 bases and the J gene end by 3 bases; junction bases not matched to a gene: 9.

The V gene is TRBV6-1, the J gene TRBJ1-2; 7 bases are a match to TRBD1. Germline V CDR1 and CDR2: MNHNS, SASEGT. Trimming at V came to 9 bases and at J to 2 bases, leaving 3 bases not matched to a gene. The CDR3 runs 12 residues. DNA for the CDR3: TGTGCCAGTGGACAGGCAAACTATGGCTACACCTTC. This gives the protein CASGQANYGYTF.